The T cell receptor beta chain described here comes from a study of glioma-infiltrating T cells. Study-wide points: Tissue-blood divergence was below expectation in non-neoplastic patients, above in gliomas.

TCR alpha and beta CDR3 regions were amplified from RNA using iRepertoire nested multiplex PCR. TCRdb passed the multiplex PCR reads through MiXCR, listing each CDR3 protein once. Among over 80,000 distinct CDR3 sequences listed, roughly 40% were seen once. About this clonotype itself: Its antigen remains unknown.

The length of the CDR3 is 15 residues. The V segment lost 3 bases and the J segment 4 bases; nucleotides outside the gene matches: 9. In germline, CDR1 is SQVTM, CDR2 ANQGSEA. The material sequenced was glioma tissue, nonneoplastic brain tissue, or PBMCs (not recorded which). This clonotype was obtained from a human donor with low-grade glioma or glioblastoma, undergoing nonglioma brain surgery, or in good health (not recorded which). The J gene is TRBJ2-5, the V gene TRBV29-1; 9 bases are a match to TRBD1. In nucleotides, the CDR3 is TGCAGCGTTGATCTGAGACAGGGGGGGAGAGAGACCCAGTACTTC. Protein sequence: CSVDLRQGGRETQYF.